Given below is one TCR beta chain in context. The specificity of this receptor is unknown. Within one base of it there is no much larger clone, and no base qualities were kept. At study entry, a tuberculin skin test and the QuantiFERON-TB GOLD In-Tube IGRA were used to screen adolescents for latent tuberculosis infection. Immunosequencing of unsorted cryopreserved PBMC covered, on average, about 99,000 T cells per clinical donor. Eleven high schools in the Worcester region of the Western Cape, South Africa, served as enrollment sites for adolescents aged 12 to 18 years. Around 10 adolescents infected with M. tuberculosis and about ten uninfected adolescents were chosen and matched for age and sex. Adolescent PBMC were isolated from freshly drawn heparinized blood by density centrifugation and cryopreserved. The immunoSEQ multiplex PCR assay was used to generate TCR libraries, with TCR-beta and/or TCR-alpha/delta assays applied to each sample. The amplified TCR libraries were sequenced on the Illumina high-throughput platform. For the original study's pipeline: Clustering and dimensionality reduction relied on pairwise TCRdist distances among GMM-specific receptors from T cells that were either sorted ex vivo or expanded in vitro. The score assigned to each clinical repertoire was mean NN-distance, meaning the average TCRdist to the nearest 10% of tetramer-positive reference sequences. GEM TCR motif frequency was computed as the fraction of unique TCRs matching known GEM sequences by V/J usage and CDR3 length. Linear discriminant analysis with leave-one-out cross-validation, implemented in scikit-learn, was used to classify active tuberculosis. TCRdb carries this immuneACCESS record with in-frame sequences only. Its versions omit some clonotypes, under half of them owing to an unresolved V gene in the studies checked, with the rest unexplained. V and J calls and clone size are given by that table; D and trimming were obtained from the DNA. The sample profile shows some 23,000 clones; roughly 92% of them were found once. Roughly 15% of the sample belongs to the ten largest clones.

This entry is derived from a study of T cells in tuberculosis (dated by TCRdb to the late 2010s). In the study overall: In the study, CD1B tetramers and high-throughput TCR immunosequencing were combined to characterize T cells specific for the mycobacterial lipid antigen glucose monomycolate (GMM). A South African clinical cohort compared IGRA-negative adolescents, IGRA-positive adolescents with latent tuberculosis and adults with active tuberculosis, some eleven per group.

General findings and caveats noted by the study authors: Compared with IGRA-negative controls, TCR-alpha repertoires from active tuberculosis had smaller mean NN-distances to GMM-specific TCRs, which suggests that these TCRs underwent clonal expansion. Shorter CDR3-alpha lengths in active tuberculosis patients partly drove the smaller NN-distances, and the TCR-beta difference was not statistically significant. Clinical samples were chosen by availability of cryopreserved specimens, and active tuberculosis cases were adults while controls were adolescents. A classifier using the diverse GMM-specific repertoire reached approximately 90% accuracy (AUROC roughly 0.92), compared with around 70% accuracy using GEM motif frequencies.

The CDR3 spans 14 residues, from the cysteine through the phenylalanine. Only the CDR3 part of the read is kept: 42 bases, read in frame from the first base. From the germline V gene (reference sequence), CDR1 is LNHDA and CDR2 is SQIVND. V is reduced by 3 bases and J by 2 bases, leaving a spacing of 11 bases between them. The TCR was taken from a donor aged 10-29 years with latent tuberculosis or without tuberculosis infection. Some clones in this sample may be carry-over from other donors' samples. Rearrangement joined TRBV19 to TRBJ2-7, with a weak D call of TRBD1 (5 bases match). The sequenced material came from PBMCs. CDR3 protein: CASSIATGTYEQYF. In nucleotides, the sequence is TGTGCCAGTAGTATCGCAACAGGTACCTACGAGCAGTACTTC. The reference TRBV19 and TRBJ2-7 proteins fill in what lies around the CDR3, so the full variable domain reads DGGITQSPKYLFRKEGQNVTLSCEQNLNHDAMYWYRQDPGQGLRLIYYSQIVNDFQKGDIAEGYSVSREKKESFPLTVTSAQKNPTAFYLCASSIATGTYEQYFGPGTRLTVT.